The 10 T cell receptor beta chains below all came from one sample that was sequenced in a study of shared clonotypes between healthy human individuals. The repertoire was sequenced with immunoSEQ multiplex PCR; TCRdb's copy has only in-frame clones and lacks some. The sample has a few million clones; around nine tenths are singletons. Sequenced sample: naive CD4+ T cells sorted from blood. Subset of the sample: CD45RA+ positively selected. Every receptor here comes from a man younger than 35 in good health.

J is TRBJ1-1 and V is TRBV19; TRBD1 is a possible D gene (5 bases). This CDR3 region has 14 residues. Germline CDR1 and CDR2: LNHDA and SQIVND (reference sequence). V lost 6 bases to trimming and J lost 4 bases, with 15 bases between them. The CDR3 bases are TGTGCCAGTAGGAACCTCGGGACGGGCACTGAAGCTTTCTTT. Its translation: CASRNLGTGTEAFF.

This chain joins TRBV6-4 and TRBJ2-7; 8 nucleotides agree with TRBD2. The V gene's germline CDR1 is MRHNA and CDR2 SNTAGT. The trim removed 10 bases at V and 0 bases at J, leaving 17 bases unmatched. The CDR3 spans 17 residues. The CDR3 sequence is CANNRDGAGESSYEQYF. CDR3 coding DNA: TGTGCCAATAACAGGGACGGAGCGGGAGAGAGCTCCTACGAGCAGTACTTC.

The CDR3 region is CAIRPGTGELFF. The CDR3 nucleotides read TGTGCCATCAGACCGGGGACCGGGGAGCTGTTTTTT. The chain carries TRBV10-3 and TRBJ2-2; D possibly corresponds to TRBD2 (5 bases). Trimming cost V 6 bases and J 5 bases, with 7 bases left between them. CDR3 size: 12 residues. Per the germline V gene, CDR1 is ENHRY and CDR2 is SYGVKD.

The CDR3, as DNA: TGTGCCAGCAGCCCAACCACGGTCTGGGGGACTGAAGCTTTCTTT. This translates into CASSPTTVWGTEAFF. The rearrangement joins TRBV7-2 to TRBJ1-1; possibly TRBD1 for D (5 bases). There are 15 residues in the CDR3. The germline CDR1 and CDR2 sequences are SGHTA and FQGNSA. The V end lost 5 bases, the J end lost 5 bases, and 18 bases lay between the germline ends.

The chain carries TRBV7-2 and TRBJ1-1, with D uncertain. V dropped 5 bases and J dropped 2 bases, with 18 bases sitting between them. Germline assignment: CDR1 SGHTA and CDR2 FQGNSA. The CDR3 extends over 16 amino acids. CDR3 nucleotide sequence: TGTGCCAGCAGCCGGGCTATATCGCTCGGAAACACTGAAGCTTTCTTT. Translated: CASSRAISLGNTEAFF.

The chain uses TRBV2 and TRBJ2-1; weak D call: TRBD2 (5 bases). Trimming took off 4 bases at V and 2 bases at J, with 9 bases between the two ends. Germline V gene lookup returns CDR1 SNHLY and CDR2 FYNNEI. The CDR3 extends over 14 amino acids. CDR3 residues: CASSGTVAYNEQFF. Here the CDR3 DNA reads TGTGCCAGCAGTGGGACTGTCGCCTACAATGAGCAGTTCTTC.

The chain joins TRBV6-6 to TRBJ2-3; no definite D call. The V gene's germline CDR1 is MNHNY and CDR2 SVGAGI (reference sequence). The CDR3 length is 16 residues. Trimming took 0 bases from V and 4 from J, leaving 14 bases between them. For the CDR3, the DNA is TGTGCCAGCAGTTACTCGAGAGACTGGGCGTCAGATACGCAGTATTTT. It is translated as CASSYSRDWASDTQYF.

The CDR3 DNA is TGTGCCAGCTCACCAACGCGAGAGACCCTTACCCAGTACTTC. It translates to CASSPTRETLTQYF. This chain uses TRBV18 with TRBJ2-5; D ambiguous. V lost 2 bases to trimming and J lost 8 bases, with 15 bases between them. Germline loops: CDR1 KGHSH, CDR2 LQKENI. The CDR3 extends over 14 amino acids.

V gene TRBV28 combines with J gene TRBJ2-3, with 7 bases lining up with TRBD2. After removal of 3 bases from V and 4 bases from J, the junction contained 7 bases not matched to a gene. This CDR3 contains 15 residues. Germline V CDR1 and CDR2: MDHEN, SYDVKM. The CDR3 DNA reads as TGTGCCAGCAGTTTTCTTCACGCGGGGGCAGATACGCAGTATTTT. Translated, it gives CASSFLHAGADTQYF.

The count of this clone is one. The chain joins TRBV30 to TRBJ2-7; a weak D match, TRBD1 (6 bases). Germline CDR1 reads GTSNPN; CDR2 reads SVGIG (reference sequence). The CDR3 has 14 residues. V lost 0 bases to trimming and J lost 4 bases, with 13 bases between them. CDR3 loop: CAWSVGRGRYEQYF. CDR3 sequence (DNA): TGTGCCTGGAGTGTAGGCAGGGGTCGATACGAGCAGTACTTC.